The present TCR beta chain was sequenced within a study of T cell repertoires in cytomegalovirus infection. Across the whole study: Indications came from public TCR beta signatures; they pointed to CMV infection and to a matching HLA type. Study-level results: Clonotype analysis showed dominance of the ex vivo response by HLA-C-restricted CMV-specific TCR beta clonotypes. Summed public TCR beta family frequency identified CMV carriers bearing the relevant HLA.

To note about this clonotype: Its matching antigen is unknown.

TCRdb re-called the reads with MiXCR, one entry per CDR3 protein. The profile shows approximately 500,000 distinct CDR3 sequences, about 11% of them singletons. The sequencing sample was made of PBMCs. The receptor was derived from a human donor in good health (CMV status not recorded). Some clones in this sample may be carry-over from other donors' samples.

CDR3 loop: CASSFVWDRGTDTQYF. CDR3 in DNA: TGTGCCAGCAGCTTCGTTTGGGACAGGGGTACAGATACGCAGTATTTT. V and J are TRBV5-5 and TRBJ2-3; 10 bases align to TRBD1. Losses at the gene ends were 2 bases for V and 3 bases for J; bases not matched to a gene: 6. CDR3 size: 16 residues. Germline values: CDR1 SGHKS, CDR2 YYEKEE (reference sequence).